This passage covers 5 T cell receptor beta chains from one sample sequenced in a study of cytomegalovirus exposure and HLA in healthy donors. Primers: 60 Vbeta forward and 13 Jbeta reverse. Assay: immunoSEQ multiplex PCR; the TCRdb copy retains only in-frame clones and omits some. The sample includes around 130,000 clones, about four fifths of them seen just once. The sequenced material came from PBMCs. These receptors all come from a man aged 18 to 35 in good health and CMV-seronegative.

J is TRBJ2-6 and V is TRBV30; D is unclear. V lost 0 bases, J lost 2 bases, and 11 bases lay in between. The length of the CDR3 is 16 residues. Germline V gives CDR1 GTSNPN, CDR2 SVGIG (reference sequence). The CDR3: CAWSVLGVAGANVLTF. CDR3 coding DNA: TGTGCCTGGAGTGTATTAGGAGTAGCTGGGGCCAACGTCCTGACTTTC. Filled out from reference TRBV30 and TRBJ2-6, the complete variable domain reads SQTIHQWPATLVQPVGSPLSLECTVEGTSNPNLYWYRQAAGRGLQLLFYSVGIGQISSEVPQNLSASRPQDRQFILSSKKLLLSDSGFYLCAWSVLGVAGANVLTFGAGSRLTVL.

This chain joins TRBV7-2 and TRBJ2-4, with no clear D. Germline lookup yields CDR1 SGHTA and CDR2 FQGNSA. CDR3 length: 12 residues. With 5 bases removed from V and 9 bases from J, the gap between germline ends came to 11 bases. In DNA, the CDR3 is TGTGCCAGCAGCCCACCCCTAGGCATTCAGTACTTC. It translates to CASSPPLGIQYF.

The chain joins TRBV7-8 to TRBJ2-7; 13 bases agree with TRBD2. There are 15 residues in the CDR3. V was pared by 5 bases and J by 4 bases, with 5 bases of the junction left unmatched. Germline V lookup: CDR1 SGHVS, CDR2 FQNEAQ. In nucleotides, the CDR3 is TGTGCCAGCAGCCCCCTACTAGCGGGGGGGTACGAGCAGTACTTC. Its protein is CASSPLLAGGYEQYF.

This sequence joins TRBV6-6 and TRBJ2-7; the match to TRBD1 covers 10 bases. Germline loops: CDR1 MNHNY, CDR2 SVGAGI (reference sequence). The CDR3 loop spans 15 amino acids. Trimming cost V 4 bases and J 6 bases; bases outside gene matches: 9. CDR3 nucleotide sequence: TGTGCCAGCAGTTTCCGGGACAGGGGCTCCGGCGAGCAGTACTTC. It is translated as CASSFRDRGSGEQYF.

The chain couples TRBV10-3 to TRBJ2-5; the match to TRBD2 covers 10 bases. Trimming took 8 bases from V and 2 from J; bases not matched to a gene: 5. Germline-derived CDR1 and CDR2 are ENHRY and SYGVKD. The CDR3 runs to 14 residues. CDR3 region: CAIRERGGQETQYF. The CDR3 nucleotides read TGTGCCATCCGGGAGCGGGGGGGACAAGAGACCCAGTACTTC.